These 20 T cell receptor beta chains came from one sample sequenced in a study of immune characteristics of hereditary and idiopathic chronic pancreatitis. Measured with immunoSEQ multiplex PCR; TCRdb has only the in-frame clones, and not every one. Of about 14,000 clones detected, around four fifths appear once; the ten largest clones hold 14%. Patients having total pancreatectomy with islet autotransplantation provided the chronic pancreatitis pancreas tissue. Sequences were obtained from pancreas tissue with hereditary chronic pancreatitis. These receptors were obtained from a human donor with chronic pancreatitis.

V gene TRBV25-1 combines with J gene TRBJ2-1, with 9 bases lining up with TRBD1. Germline assignment: CDR1 MGHDK and CDR2 SYGVNS. The length of the CDR3 is 16 residues. V shed 4 bases, J shed 7 bases, and the junction held 11 bases outside the gene matches. The CDR3 nucleotides are TGTGCCAGCAGTGGACTTGGGACAGGGCTGGGGAATGAGCAGTTCTTC. This gives the protein CASSGLGTGLGNEQFF.

This chain uses TRBV2 with TRBJ2-3; D not certain. The germline V gene has CDR1 SNHLY and CDR2 FYNNEI. This CDR3 is built from 12 residues. Trimming removed 6 bases at V and 2 bases at J, with 6 bases between. The CDR3 reads CASRPNTDTQYF. DNA of the CDR3: TGTGCCAGCAGGCCGAACACAGATACGCAGTATTTT.

This rearrangement joins TRBV9 to TRBJ2-3, with D possibly being TRBD2 (6 bases). This CDR3 spans 14 amino acids. V lost 2 bases and J 1 base, leaving 8 bases between the germline ends. From germline, CDR1 is SGDLS and CDR2 YYNGEE. For the CDR3, the DNA is TGTGCCAGCAGCGTTAGCGGAGGCACAGATACGCAGTATTTT. This translates into CASSVSGGTDTQYF.

The chain joins TRBV6-5 to TRBJ2-5; 7 nucleotides line up with TRBD1. CDR3 length equals 14 residues. V lost 8 bases to trimming and J lost 5 bases; unmatched junction nucleotides: 11. Germline CDR1 is MNHEY and CDR2 is SVGAGI. Written as DNA, the CDR3 is TGTGCCAGCCGAACGACAGGGAAAGTGGAGACCCAGTACTTC. Translated, it gives CASRTTGKVETQYF.

This chain links TRBV21-1 with TRBJ2-2; the tabulated D call, TRBD1, remains unverified against the DNA. TRBV21-1 is a recognized pseudogene. The CDR3 sequence is 14 residues long. The CDR3 protein is CASAPGHGGGELFF. CDR3 nucleotide sequence: TGTGCCAGCGCTCCGGGACATGGTGGCGGGGAGCTGTTTTTT.

This chain uses TRBV6-1 with TRBJ2-3, with 8 bases that match TRBD2. The CDR3 runs 16 residues. Germline V gives CDR1 MNHNS, CDR2 SASEGT. Unmatched junction bases numbered 10, after V lost 4 bases and J lost 4 bases. The CDR3 DNA reads as TGTGCCAGCAGTGCCGTAGGCAGCGGGAGAGCAGATACGCAGTATTTT. It encodes CASSAVGSGRADTQYF.

This clone showed up just a few times. The genes are TRBV3-1 (or the pseudogene TRBV3-2) and TRBJ1-6; unclear D gene. The V end was cut by 1 base, the J end by 7 bases, with 5 bases between. Germline CDR1 is LGHDT and CDR2 is YNNKEL (reference sequence). CDR3 length: 13 residues. The CDR3 DNA follows: TGTGCCAGCAGCCAAGCGACAAATTCACCCCTCCACTTT. Amino acid sequence: CASSQATNSPLHF.

The CDR3 coding sequence is TGTGCCAGCAGCTTACATCTAGAGGGTGAGCAGTTCTTC. This gives the protein CASSLHLEGEQFF. The V call is TRBV7-2, the J call TRBJ2-1; possible D gene TRBD2, 5 bases. Germline CDR1 reads SGHTA; CDR2 reads FQGNSA. This CDR3 contains 13 residues. Trimming cost V 2 bases and J 9 bases, with 11 bases left between them.

The J gene is TRBJ2-1, the V gene TRBV9; D may match TRBD1 or TRBD2 (6 bases each). This CDR3 has 13 residues. Trimming removed 10 bases from V and 5 bases from J, with 16 bases in between. Germline V CDR1 and CDR2: SGDLS, YYNGEE. CDR3 residues: CASTGLAHNEQFF. CDR3 nucleotide sequence: TGTGCCTCAACAGGGCTAGCGCACAATGAGCAGTTCTTC.

V and J are TRBV28 and TRBJ2-2; D is uncertain. V lost 6 bases and J 1 base, leaving 9 bases between the germline ends. The CDR3 has 14 residues. CDR1 is MDHEN, CDR2 SYDVKM, per germline. CDR3 nucleotides: TGTGCCAGCAGACTTGGCGGGAACACCGGGGAGCTGTTTTTT. This gives the protein CASRLGGNTGELFF. Combining the CDR3 with reference TRBV28 and TRBJ2-2 gives the whole variable domain DVKVTQSSRYLVKRTGEKVFLECVQDMDHENMFWYRQDPGLGLRLIYFSYDVKMKEKGDIPEGYSVSREKKERFSLILESASTNQTSMYLCASRLGGNTGELFFGEGSRLTVL.

The J gene is TRBJ1-5, the V gene TRBV4-2; unclear D gene. V was shortened by 5 bases and J by 5 bases, with 7 bases between the two germline ends. Germline V gene lookup returns CDR1 LGHNA and CDR2 YNFKEQ. This CDR3 spans 12 amino acids. CDR3 DNA sequence: TGTGCCAGCAGCGCCCACGATCAGCCCCAGCATTTT. This sequence encodes CASSAHDQPQHF.

A note on this clone: A junction end diverges from the germline sequence, so it may reflect a read error. The V and J genes are TRBV27 and TRBJ1-5; the D is unclear. The CDR3 sequence is 14 residues long. Germline assignment: CDR1 MNHEY and CDR2 SMNVEV (reference sequence). CDR3 residues: CASSLYGINQPQHF. The CDR3 DNA follows: TGTGCCAGCAGCTTATACGGGATCAATCAGCCCCAGCATTTT.

V usage is TRBV2 and J usage is TRBJ2-3; D is possibly TRBD2 (5 bases). The ends were cut back, 6 bases at V and 0 bases at J, with 22 bases in the middle. Germline CDR1 and CDR2: SNHLY and FYNNEI. The length of the CDR3 is 18 residues. This chain's CDR3 is CASRAHTMIGGSTDTQYF. The CDR3 DNA reads as TGTGCCAGCAGAGCCCATACTATGATTGGCGGGAGCACAGATACGCAGTATTTT.

This rearrangement joins TRBV4-1 to TRBJ2-7; 8 bases match TRBD2. After removal of 1 base from V and 5 bases from J, the junction contained 10 bases not matched to a gene. CDR1 and CDR2 from the germline V gene are MGHRA and YSYEKL. The CDR3 has 16 residues. The chain's CDR3 is CASSQGPWTSYNEQYF. The CDR3, as DNA: TGCGCCAGCAGCCAAGGCCCTTGGACTAGCTACAACGAGCAGTACTTC.

This clone was detected once. This chain links TRBV7-2 with TRBJ2-1, with TRBD2 as a possible D gene (5 bases). Trimming left V 1 base short and J 8 bases short, with 15 bases between. CDR1 SGHTA and CDR2 FQGNSA come from the germline V gene. The CDR3 runs to 15 residues. The DNA for the CDR3 is TGTGCCAGCAGCTTAGACGGGAATGGGGTCGATGAGCAGTTCTTC. Translation gives CASSLDGNGVDEQFF.

V usage is TRBV10-3 and J usage is TRBJ1-1; D gene ambiguous. V was trimmed by 0 bases and J by 8 bases, leaving 7 bases between them. Looked up from germline, CDR1 is ENHRY and CDR2 is SYGVKD. The CDR3 is made up of 12 amino acids. The DNA of the CDR3 is TGTGCCATCAGTGAGTCATACCGCGAAGCTTTCTTT. Protein sequence: CAISESYREAFF.

The CDR3 sequence: CASTLQTARYGYTF. CDR3 in DNA: TGTGCCAGCACCTTACAGACGGCCCGCTATGGCTACACCTTC. V gene TRBV28 combines with J gene TRBJ1-2; unclear D gene. Trimming took 7 bases from V and 4 from J, leaving 16 bases between them. In germline, CDR1 is MDHEN, CDR2 SYDVKM. The CDR3 contains 14 residues.

V gene TRBV4-2 combines with J gene TRBJ1-1; no clear D gene. This CDR3 region has 15 residues. Germline V gene sequence: CDR1 LGHNA, CDR2 YNFKEQ. V dropped 0 bases and J dropped 1 base, with 9 bases sitting between them. The CDR3: CASSQDLAGNTEAFF. CDR3 in DNA: TGTGCCAGCAGCCAAGATCTAGCTGGGAACACTGAAGCTTTCTTT.

This clone was recorded a few times. The gene calls are TRBV27 and TRBJ2-3; a weak D match, TRBD2 (6 bases). The length of the CDR3 is 14 residues. Trimming took 7 bases from V and 2 from J, leaving 13 bases between them. Germline V lookup: CDR1 MNHEY, CDR2 SMNVEV (reference sequence). CDR3: CASKEGKPTDTQYF. The CDR3 DNA sequence: TGTGCCAGCAAGGAGGGCAAACCCACAGATACGCAGTATTTT.

The chain is built from TRBV18 and TRBJ2-7; perhaps D is TRBD1 or TRBD2 (5 bases each). The germline gives CDR1 KGHSH, CDR2 LQKENI. V was cut by 5 bases and J by 0 bases, with 11 bases left in between. The CDR3 spans 14 residues. CDR3 nucleotides: TGTGCCAGCTCAGGGCAGGGAGACTCCTACGAGCAGTACTTC. This translates into CASSGQGDSYEQYF.